This is a list of T cell receptor beta chains from one sample in a study of CD8 T cells in Susac syndrome. TCRdb re-called the immunoSEQ multiplex PCR reads through MiXCR, storing one row per CDR3 protein. The sample carries about 200,000 distinct CDR3 sequences, about 95% recorded once. Sequences were obtained from CD4+ T cells from PBMCs. The receptors here all came from a human donor with multiple sclerosis. Each CDR3 is given with its conserved first and last residue. Each record gives: V gene, clone size, CDR3 protein. Clone size is shown for a subset of rows, as once, few, many or a class of expanded clone.

v_gene: TRBV4-2
abundance: NA
CDR3aa: CASSRLLSKAGEQFF

v_gene: TRBV7-2
abundance: NA
CDR3aa: CASSLRGPGQGINYGYTF

v_gene: TRBV7-9
abundance: once
CDR3aa: CASTTRRGELFF

v_gene: TRBV12-3/TRBV12-4
abundance: NA
CDR3aa: CASSKTWNQPQHF

v_gene: TRBV20-1
abundance: NA
CDR3aa: CSARVQAQGNYGYTF

v_gene: TRBV20-1
abundance: NA
CDR3aa: CSARGQYNEQFF

v_gene: TRBV20-1
abundance: NA
CDR3aa: CSARDPAGVTDTQYF

v_gene: TRBV21-1
abundance: NA
CDR3aa: CASSNLGLREDEQFF

v_gene: TRBV20-1
abundance: NA
CDR3aa: CSATRPGQHTF

v_gene: TRBV7-9
abundance: NA
CDR3aa: CASSATVTYEQYF

v_gene: TRBV9
abundance: NA
CDR3aa: CASSLTGGRYNEQFF

v_gene: TRBV7-9
abundance: NA
CDR3aa: CASSHLRDRGSEQYF

v_gene: TRBV29-1
abundance: NA
CDR3aa: CSVEGTAYGYTF

v_gene: TRBV2
abundance: NA
CDR3aa: CASRISGRLSEQFF

v_gene: TRBV27
abundance: once
CDR3aa: CASRAGGSYTQYF

v_gene: TRBV2
abundance: NA
CDR3aa: CASQRGTTNEKLFF

v_gene: TRBV12-3/TRBV12-4
abundance: NA
CDR3aa: CASSPGTSGDEQYF

v_gene: TRBV3-1
abundance: NA
CDR3aa: CASSQEGTENTEAFF

v_gene: TRBV29-1
abundance: NA
CDR3aa: CSAGGRNTGELFF

v_gene: TRBV3-1
abundance: NA
CDR3aa: CASSQDRRHPNYGYTF

v_gene: TRBV30
abundance: NA
CDR3aa: CAWSVDRLYGYTF

v_gene: TRBV5-4
abundance: NA
CDR3aa: CASEDRTLAKNIQYF

v_gene: TRBV23-1
abundance: NA
CDR3aa: CASSQSSHGEQYF

v_gene: TRBV29-1
abundance: NA
CDR3aa: CSVEISRLDTQYF

v_gene: TRBV12-3/TRBV12-4
abundance: NA
CDR3aa: CASSRTGHRYEQYF

v_gene: TRBV4-1
abundance: NA
CDR3aa: CASSQVRSGGYISSYEQYF

v_gene: TRBV30
abundance: NA
CDR3aa: CAWSVPKRNRGQYF

v_gene: TRBV12-3/TRBV12-4
abundance: NA
CDR3aa: CASSPLDTEAFF

v_gene: TRBV9
abundance: NA
CDR3aa: CASSVRGASGQETQYF

v_gene: TRBV5-1
abundance: NA
CDR3aa: CASSRDAGTDYEQYF

v_gene: TRBV12-3/TRBV12-4
abundance: NA
CDR3aa: CASRPPRGLAGGGTQYF

v_gene: TRBV3-1
abundance: NA
CDR3aa: CASSRGAGEQYF

v_gene: TRBV6-1
abundance: NA
CDR3aa: CASSDEGAGGPYEQYF

v_gene: TRBV29-1
abundance: NA
CDR3aa: CSGVQGLNTEAFF

v_gene: TRBV2
abundance: NA
CDR3aa: CASIRSGYYNEQFF

v_gene: TRBV3-1
abundance: NA
CDR3aa: CASSQFVVSRHEQFF

v_gene: TRBV20-1
abundance: NA
CDR3aa: CSARDGYWGYTF

v_gene: TRBV6-5
abundance: NA
CDR3aa: CASSNPLAGSDTQYF

v_gene: TRBV30
abundance: NA
CDR3aa: CAWSVSRSEAFF

v_gene: TRBV10-3
abundance: NA
CDR3aa: CAINKEGSEQFF

v_gene: TRBV30
abundance: NA
CDR3aa: CAWRGDRANVLTF

v_gene: TRBV30
abundance: once
CDR3aa: CAWSEGEGYGYTF

v_gene: TRBV6-2/TRBV6-3
abundance: NA
CDR3aa: CASSDQGRDIQYF

v_gene: TRBV29-1
abundance: few
CDR3aa: CSVGWGNYGYTF

v_gene: TRBV20-1
abundance: NA
CDR3aa: CSATDSSYGYTF

v_gene: TRBV29-1
abundance: NA
CDR3aa: CSVGGSGSSETQYF

v_gene: TRBV5-1
abundance: NA
CDR3aa: CASSLEEPPGADTQYF

v_gene: TRBV24-1
abundance: NA
CDR3aa: CATSDFKGETQYF

v_gene: TRBV29-1
abundance: once
CDR3aa: CSVRYSSYNEQFF

v_gene: TRBV30
abundance: NA
CDR3aa: CAWSVGPEAFF

v_gene: TRBV20-1
abundance: NA
CDR3aa: CSARARVGGSGADTQYF

v_gene: TRBV3-1
abundance: NA
CDR3aa: CASSQGGGGAFF

v_gene: TRBV6-1
abundance: NA
CDR3aa: CASSEGVWASNAFF

v_gene: TRBV30
abundance: NA
CDR3aa: CAWIRGHYGDPEAFF

v_gene: TRBV29-1
abundance: NA
CDR3aa: CSVPQRGDRAYGYTF

v_gene: TRBV30
abundance: once
CDR3aa: CAWSVRGTGELFF

v_gene: TRBV20-1
abundance: NA
CDR3aa: CSARVAGSSYEQYF